This note documents a single TCR beta chain sequence. The data were taken from a study of T cells in Graves' hyperthyroidism and ophthalmopathy. Across the study: The blood sample was taken at first diagnosis, before treatment began.

Any patient presenting with uncontrolled infection, other autoimmune disease, pregnancy or lactation was left out. Per the germline V gene, CDR1 is SGDLS and CDR2 is YYNGEE. The V and J ends lost 4 bases and 5 bases respectively, with 24 bases between them. The CDR3 has 17 amino acids. TCR beta CDR3 regions were amplified from RNA transcripts. A set of HTBI primers served as the primers for a first-round RT-PCR of the TCR CDR3. TCRdb redid the calling of the multiplex PCR reads with MiXCR, one entry per CDR3 protein. This table has more than 300,000 distinct CDR3 sequences, around 20% appearing once. Sequencing was performed on blood. V is TRBV9 and J is TRBJ1-2; D perhaps matches TRBD1 (6 bases). This TCR was sampled from a man between 18 and 29 years old with Graves' ophthalmopathy. The CDR3 DNA is TGTGCCAGCAGCTCCCTCGGGGGACACAGGGCTCTATATGGCTACACCTTC. This encodes CASSSLGGHRALYGYTF.